The rows below give T cell receptor beta chains drawn from one sample of a study of T cell responses to AZD1222 COVID-19 vaccine. Libraries were prepared by immunoSEQ multiplex PCR; TCRdb keeps only in-frame clonotypes and omits some of them. The data hold about 99,000 clones, with around nine tenths observed a single time. The sample was peripheral blood, taken 28 days after the second dose of the MenACWY control vaccine. The source is an adult who received the MenACWY meningococcal vaccine as a control. The conserved cysteine and the conserved F or W are not part of the CDR3 here.

j_call v_call cdr3_aa
TRBJ1-5 TRBV29-1 SVGTNQPQH
TRBJ2-7 TRBV11-2 ASSTRTFGEQY
TRBJ2-1 TRBV5-1 ASSFRQGSYNEQF
TRBJ1-5 TRBV12-2 ASRLALGQGSNQPQH
TRBJ1-2 TRBV3-1/TRBV3-2 ASSEPGQGNYGYT
TRBJ2-1 TRBV5-4 ASSSYRAPNEQF
TRBJ1-5 TRBV4-2 ASSQDGRETDSNQPQH
TRBJ1-2 TRBV5-3 ARSLPQGKDGYT
TRBJ1-6 TRBV18 ASSPPISLINSPLH
TRBJ1-4 TRBV30 AWSVRGRGATNEKLF
TRBJ1-1 TRBV3-1/TRBV3-2 ASSQDLIGQVNTEAF
TRBJ1-1 TRBV12-3/TRBV12-4 ASRLTGGTEAF
TRBJ2-5 TRBV10-3 AISDWASGQETQY
TRBJ1-1 TRBV18 ASSPGDRPNTEAF
TRBJ1-1 TRBV12-3/TRBV12-4 ASSTDGTEAF